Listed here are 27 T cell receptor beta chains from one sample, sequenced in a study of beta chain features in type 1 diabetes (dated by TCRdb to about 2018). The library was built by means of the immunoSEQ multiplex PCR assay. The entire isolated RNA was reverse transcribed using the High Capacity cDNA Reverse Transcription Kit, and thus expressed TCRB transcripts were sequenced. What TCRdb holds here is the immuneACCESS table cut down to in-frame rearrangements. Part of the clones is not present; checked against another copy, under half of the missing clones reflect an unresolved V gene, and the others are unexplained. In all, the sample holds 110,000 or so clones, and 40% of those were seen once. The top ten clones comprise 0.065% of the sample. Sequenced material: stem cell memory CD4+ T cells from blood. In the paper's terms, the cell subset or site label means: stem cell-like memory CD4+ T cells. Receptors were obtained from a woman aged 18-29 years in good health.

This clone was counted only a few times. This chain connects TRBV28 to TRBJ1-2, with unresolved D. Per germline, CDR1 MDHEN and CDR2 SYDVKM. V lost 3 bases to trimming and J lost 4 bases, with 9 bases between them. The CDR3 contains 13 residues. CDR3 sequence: CASSFRAGYGYTF. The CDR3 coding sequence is TGTGCCAGCAGTTTTCGCGCAGGCTATGGCTACACCTTC.

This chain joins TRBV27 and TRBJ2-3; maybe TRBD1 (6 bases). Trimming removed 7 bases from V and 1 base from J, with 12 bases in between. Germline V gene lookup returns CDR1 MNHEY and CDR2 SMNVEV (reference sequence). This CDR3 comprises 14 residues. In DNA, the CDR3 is TGTGCCAGCAAACGGACAGCTGGCACAGATACGCAGTATTTT. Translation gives CASKRTAGTDTQYF.

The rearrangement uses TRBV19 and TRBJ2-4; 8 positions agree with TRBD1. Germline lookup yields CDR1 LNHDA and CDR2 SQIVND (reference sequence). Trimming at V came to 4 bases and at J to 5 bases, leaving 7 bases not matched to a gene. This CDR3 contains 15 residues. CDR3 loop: CASSTTGVSENIQYF. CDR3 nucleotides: TGTGCCAGTAGTACGACAGGGGTGTCCGAAAACATTCAGTACTTC.

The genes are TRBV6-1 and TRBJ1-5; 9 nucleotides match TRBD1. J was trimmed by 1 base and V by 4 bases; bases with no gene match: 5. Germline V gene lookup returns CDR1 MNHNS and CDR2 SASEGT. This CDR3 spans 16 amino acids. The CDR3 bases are TGTGCCAGCAGTGGATGGGGGACAGGGAGCAATCAGCCCCAGCATTTT. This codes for CASSGWGTGSNQPQHF.

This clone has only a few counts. The DNA for the CDR3 is TGTGCCAGCAGCCCAGTGAGGGGGCCGGGAGCCGAGCAGTACTTC. Protein sequence: CASSPVRGPGAEQYF. The gene calls are TRBV14 and TRBJ2-7, with D tentatively TRBD1 (7 bases). Deletions cut 4 bases from V and 6 bases from J, with 19 bases between. Germline V gene sequence: CDR1 SGHDN, CDR2 FVKESK. This CDR3 has 15 amino acids.

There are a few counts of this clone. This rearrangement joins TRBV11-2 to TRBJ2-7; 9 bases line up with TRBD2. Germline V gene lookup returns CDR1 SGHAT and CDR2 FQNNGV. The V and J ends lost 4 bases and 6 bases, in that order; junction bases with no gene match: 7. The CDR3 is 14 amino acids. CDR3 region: CASSYSGSQLEQYF. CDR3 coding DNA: TGTGCCAGCAGCTATAGCGGGAGTCAGCTCGAGCAGTACTTC.

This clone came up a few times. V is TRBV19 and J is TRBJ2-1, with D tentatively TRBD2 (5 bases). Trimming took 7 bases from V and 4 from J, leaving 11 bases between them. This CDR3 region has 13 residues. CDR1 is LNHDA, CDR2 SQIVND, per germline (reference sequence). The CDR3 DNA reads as TGTGCCAGTATGCCTAGCAGTTACAATGAGCAGTTCTTC. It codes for CASMPSSYNEQFF.

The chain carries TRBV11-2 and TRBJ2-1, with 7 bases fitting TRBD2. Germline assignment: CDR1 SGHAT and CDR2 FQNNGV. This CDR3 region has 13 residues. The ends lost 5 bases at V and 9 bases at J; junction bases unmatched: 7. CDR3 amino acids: CASSTQTSREQFF. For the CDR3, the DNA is TGTGCCAGCAGCACCCAGACTAGCCGTGAGCAGTTCTTC.

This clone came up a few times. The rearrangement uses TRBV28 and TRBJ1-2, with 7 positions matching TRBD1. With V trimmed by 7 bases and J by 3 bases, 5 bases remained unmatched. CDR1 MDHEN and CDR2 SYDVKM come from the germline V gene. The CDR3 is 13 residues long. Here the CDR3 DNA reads TGTGCCAGCACGGAGGGGGCAGACTATGGCTACACCTTC. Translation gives CASTEGADYGYTF.

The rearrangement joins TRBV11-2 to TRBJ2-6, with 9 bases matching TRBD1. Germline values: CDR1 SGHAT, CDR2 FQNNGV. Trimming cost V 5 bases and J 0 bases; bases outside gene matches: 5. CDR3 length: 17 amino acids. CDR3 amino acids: CASSLDRGFSGANVLTF. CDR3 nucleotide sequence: TGTGCCAGCAGCCTTGACAGGGGGTTCTCTGGGGCCAACGTCCTGACTTTC.

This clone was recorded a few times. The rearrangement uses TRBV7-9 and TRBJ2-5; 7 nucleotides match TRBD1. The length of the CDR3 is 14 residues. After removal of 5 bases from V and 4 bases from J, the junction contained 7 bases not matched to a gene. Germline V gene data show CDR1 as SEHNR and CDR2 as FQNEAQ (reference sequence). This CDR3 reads CASSPGTVRETQYF. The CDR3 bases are TGTGCCAGCAGCCCCGGGACAGTTCGAGAGACCCAGTACTTC.

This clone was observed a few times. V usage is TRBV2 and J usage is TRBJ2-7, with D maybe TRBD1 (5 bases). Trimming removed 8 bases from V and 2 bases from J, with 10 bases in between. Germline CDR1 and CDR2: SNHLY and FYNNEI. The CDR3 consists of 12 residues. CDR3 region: CASLDTTYEQYF. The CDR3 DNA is TGTGCCAGCTTGGACACCACCTACGAGCAGTACTTC.

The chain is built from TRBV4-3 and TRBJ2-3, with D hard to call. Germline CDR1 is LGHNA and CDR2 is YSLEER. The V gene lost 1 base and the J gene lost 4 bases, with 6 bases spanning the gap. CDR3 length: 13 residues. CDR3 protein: CASSQVEADTQYF. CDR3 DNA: TGCGCCAGCAGCCAAGTTGAGGCAGATACGCAGTATTTT.

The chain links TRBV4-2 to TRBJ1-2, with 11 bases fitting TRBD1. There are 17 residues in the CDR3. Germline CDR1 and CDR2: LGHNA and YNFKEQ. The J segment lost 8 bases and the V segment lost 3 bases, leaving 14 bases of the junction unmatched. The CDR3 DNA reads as TGTGCCAGCAGCCATTTTATCATCGGACAGGGGGCGCCGGGCTACACCTTC. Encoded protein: CASSHFIIGQGAPGYTF.

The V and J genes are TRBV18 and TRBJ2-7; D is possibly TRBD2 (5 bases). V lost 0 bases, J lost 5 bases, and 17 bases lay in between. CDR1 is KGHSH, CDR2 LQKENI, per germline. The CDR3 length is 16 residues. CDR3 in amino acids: CASSPPGLARSHEQYF. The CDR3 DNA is TGTGCCAGCTCACCACCTGGGTTAGCGAGGAGCCACGAGCAGTACTTC.

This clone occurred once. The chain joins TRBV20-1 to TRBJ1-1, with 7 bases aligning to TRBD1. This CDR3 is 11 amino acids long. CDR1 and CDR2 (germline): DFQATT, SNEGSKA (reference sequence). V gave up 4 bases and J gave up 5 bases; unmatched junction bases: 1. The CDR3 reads CSATGGTEAFF. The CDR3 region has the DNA TGCAGTGCTACAGGGGGGACTGAAGCTTTCTTT.

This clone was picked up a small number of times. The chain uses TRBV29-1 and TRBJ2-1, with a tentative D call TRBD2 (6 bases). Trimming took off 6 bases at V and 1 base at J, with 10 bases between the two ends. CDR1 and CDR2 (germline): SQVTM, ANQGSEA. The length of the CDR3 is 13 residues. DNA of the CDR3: TGCAGCGTCGCCGGGACTTCCTACAATGAGCAGTTCTTC. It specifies CSVAGTSYNEQFF.

The CDR3 loop reads CASSPSGLLVLDGTEAFF. The CDR3 bases are TGTGCCAGCAGTCCCTCGGGACTTCTAGTTCTGGATGGCACTGAAGCTTTCTTT. The chain uses TRBV28 and TRBJ1-1; TRBD1 is a possible D gene (5 bases). V dropped 5 bases and J dropped 4 bases, with 26 bases sitting between them. The CDR3 covers 18 residues. The germline CDR1 and CDR2 sequences are MDHEN and SYDVKM.

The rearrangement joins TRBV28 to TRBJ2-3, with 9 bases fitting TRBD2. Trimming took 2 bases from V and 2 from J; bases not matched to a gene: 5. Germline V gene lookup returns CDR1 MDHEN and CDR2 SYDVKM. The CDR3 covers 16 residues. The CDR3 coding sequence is TGTGCCAGCAGTTTACTTCGCGGGAGGGCCACAGATACGCAGTATTTT. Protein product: CASSLLRGRATDTQYF.

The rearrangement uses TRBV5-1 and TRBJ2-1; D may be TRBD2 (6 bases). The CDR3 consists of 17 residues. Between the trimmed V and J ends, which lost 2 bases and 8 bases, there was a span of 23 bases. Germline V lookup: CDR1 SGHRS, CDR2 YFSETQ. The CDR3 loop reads CASSLRSSALSGYEQFF. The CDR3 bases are TGCGCCAGCAGCTTAAGGTCTAGCGCCTTGAGTGGGTATGAGCAGTTCTTC.

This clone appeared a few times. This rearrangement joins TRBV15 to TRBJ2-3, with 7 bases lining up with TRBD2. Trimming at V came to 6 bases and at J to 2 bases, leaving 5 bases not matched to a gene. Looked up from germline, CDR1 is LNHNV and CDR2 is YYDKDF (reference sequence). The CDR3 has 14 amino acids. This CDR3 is CATRGGLFTDTQYF. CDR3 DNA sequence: TGTGCCACCAGGGGGGGACTATTCACAGATACGCAGTATTTT.

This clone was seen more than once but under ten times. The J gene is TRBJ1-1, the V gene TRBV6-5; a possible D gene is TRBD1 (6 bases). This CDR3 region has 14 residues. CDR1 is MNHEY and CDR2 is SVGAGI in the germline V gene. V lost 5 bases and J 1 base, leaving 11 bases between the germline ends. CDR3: CASSPDSTNTEAFF. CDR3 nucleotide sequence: TGTGCCAGCAGTCCGGACAGCACGAACACTGAAGCTTTCTTT.

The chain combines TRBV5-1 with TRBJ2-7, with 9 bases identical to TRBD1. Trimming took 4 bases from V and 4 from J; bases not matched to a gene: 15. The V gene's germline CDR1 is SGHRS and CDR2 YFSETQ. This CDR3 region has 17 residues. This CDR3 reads CASSHGPQGASRYEQYF. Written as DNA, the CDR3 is TGCGCCAGCAGCCACGGCCCACAGGGGGCGTCCAGATACGAGCAGTACTTC.

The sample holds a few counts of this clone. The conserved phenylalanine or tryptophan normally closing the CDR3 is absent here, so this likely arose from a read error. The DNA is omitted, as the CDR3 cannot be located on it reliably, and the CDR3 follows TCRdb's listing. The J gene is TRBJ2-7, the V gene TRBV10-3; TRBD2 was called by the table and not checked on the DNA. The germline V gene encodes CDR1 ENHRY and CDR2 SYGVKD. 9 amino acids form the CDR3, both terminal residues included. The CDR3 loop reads CAINWREFG.

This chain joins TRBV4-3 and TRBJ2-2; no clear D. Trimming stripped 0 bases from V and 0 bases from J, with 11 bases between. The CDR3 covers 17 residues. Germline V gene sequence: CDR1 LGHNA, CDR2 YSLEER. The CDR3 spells CASSQEVRSANTGELFF. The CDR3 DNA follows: TGCGCCAGCAGCCAAGAAGTCCGGAGCGCGAACACCGGGGAGCTGTTTTTT.

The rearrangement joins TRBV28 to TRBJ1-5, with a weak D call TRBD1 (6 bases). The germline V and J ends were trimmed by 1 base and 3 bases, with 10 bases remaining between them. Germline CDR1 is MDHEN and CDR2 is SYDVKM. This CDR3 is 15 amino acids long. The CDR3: CASSLSGQFNQPQHF. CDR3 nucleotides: TGTGCCAGCAGTTTATCCGGACAGTTCAATCAGCCCCAGCATTTT.

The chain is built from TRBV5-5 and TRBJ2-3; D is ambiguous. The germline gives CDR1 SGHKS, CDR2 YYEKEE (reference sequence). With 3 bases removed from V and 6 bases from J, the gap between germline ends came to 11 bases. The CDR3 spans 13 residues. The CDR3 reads CASSSHLMDTQYF. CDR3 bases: TGTGCCAGCAGCTCACATCTGATGGATACGCAGTATTTT.